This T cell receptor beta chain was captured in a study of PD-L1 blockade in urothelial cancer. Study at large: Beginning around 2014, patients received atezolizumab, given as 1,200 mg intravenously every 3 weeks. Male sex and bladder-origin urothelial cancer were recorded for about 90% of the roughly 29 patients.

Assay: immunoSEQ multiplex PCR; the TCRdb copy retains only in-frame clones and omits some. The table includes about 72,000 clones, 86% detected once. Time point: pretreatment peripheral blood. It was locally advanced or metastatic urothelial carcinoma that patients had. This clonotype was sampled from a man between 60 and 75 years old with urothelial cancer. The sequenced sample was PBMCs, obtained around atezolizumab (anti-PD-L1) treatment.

CDR3 DNA sequence: TGTGCCTGGAGTGTACGGGTATTAGGTGAAGCTTTCTTT. It is translated as CAWSVRVLGEAFF. The rearrangement joins TRBV30 to TRBJ1-1; D gene unclear. The length of the CDR3 is 13 residues. Per germline, CDR1 GTSNPN and CDR2 SVGIG (reference sequence). Trimming left V 0 bases short and J 7 bases short, with 12 bases between.